This T cell receptor (beta chain) was identified during a study of T cell changes during pregnancy in multiple sclerosis. Trimming removed 3 bases from V and 0 bases from J, with 6 bases in between. Germline assignment: CDR1 SGDLS and CDR2 YYNGEE. This CDR3 is 13 amino acids long. The method was immunoSEQ multiplex PCR; TCRdb's version includes in-frame clones alone and lacks a portion of them. The sample holds about 69,000 clones, roughly 90% seen once. The source was CD4+ T cells from peripheral blood mononuclear cells, collected in the third trimester of pregnancy. The rearrangement links TRBV9 to TRBJ1-2; no definite D call. The TCR was taken from a female donor in good health, enrolled as a control in a pregnancy study. This chain's CDR3 is CASSGTANYGYTF. The DNA of the CDR3 is TGTGCCAGCAGCGGTACAGCTAACTATGGCTACACCTTC.